This T cell receptor beta chain was profiled in a study of cytomegalovirus exposure and HLA in healthy donors. This clone was picked up a small number of times. Its antigen remains unknown. It was with 60 Vbeta and 13 Jbeta primers that the PCR ran. Clones were read by immunoSEQ multiplex PCR, and TCRdb kept only the in-frame ones, dropping some. This table holds around 130,000 clones, around 8.5% found once. Though probably carrying unrecorded immune exposures, donors were nominally healthy at sampling. The CDR3 runs 14 residues. Overall study findings and caveats: Exclusion as indistinguishable affected some V segments, including TRBV6-2 and TRBV6-3. Through in vitro validation, three CMV-associated chains were shown to be specific for CMV antigens. TCR beta sequences reportedly predicted the HLA-A and HLA-B alleles of most subjects accurately.

The sequenced sample was PBMCs. This chain connects TRBV21-1 to TRBJ1-5. TRBV21-1 is flagged as a pseudogene. The sequence derives from a man aged 35-49 years in good health and CMV-seronegative. The CDR3 region has the DNA TGTGCCAGCAGTTCTCCCCGACTATATCAGCCCCAGCATTTT. It encodes CASSSPRLYQPQHF.